This TCR beta chain was identified during a study of T cell responses to AZD1222 COVID-19 vaccine. Findings and limits, study-wide: Spike-wide coverage was observed for vaccine-associated CD4 TCRs, with dominant responses at 160-218 and 743-854. The donor cohort was predominantly white British with a female majority, and clonal diversity may have been underestimated.

Worth noting for this clone: Antigen: not known.

Here immunoSEQ multiplex PCR was the method, and the copy in TCRdb shows in-frame clones only, minus some. The sample consists of tens of thousands of clones, 87% of them appearing once. This CDR3 region has 14 residues. Per the germline V gene, CDR1 is SEHNR and CDR2 is FQNEAQ (reference sequence). V was clipped by 1 base and J by 7 bases, with 8 bases between them. V gene TRBV7-9 combines with J gene TRBJ1-6; D uncertain. The material was peripheral blood, obtained 28 days after the second AZD1222 dose. The sequence derives from an adult who received the AZD1222 COVID-19 vaccine. The CDR3 DNA follows: TGTGCCAGCAGCTTAGACCCCATGAATTCACCCCTCCACTTT. Translation: CASSLDPMNSPLHF.